The 2 T cell receptor beta chains given below trace back to one sample, sequenced in a study of blood T cell repertoires in COVID-19. Generated by immunoSEQ multiplex PCR, the TCRdb table keeps only in-frame clones and is missing some. This sample carries tens of thousands of clones, roughly 80% of them seen once, and the ten largest clones take approximately 4%. Source material: PBMCs or T cells enriched from blood (not recorded which). The receptors were gathered from a middle-aged woman with acute COVID-19.

The chain couples TRBV28 to TRBJ1-1, with D unresolved. CDR1 and CDR2 (germline): MDHEN, SYDVKM. V lost 6 bases and J lost 3, with 20 bases in between. CDR3 length equals 16 residues. CDR3 protein: CASSPQIGGLYTEAFF. CDR3 in DNA: TGTGCCAGCAGCCCCCAGATAGGAGGGCTGTACACTGAAGCTTTCTTT.

The sample holds a few counts of this clone. The V gene is TRBV29-1, the J gene TRBJ1-5; TRBD1 agrees at 9 bases. Germline-derived CDR1 and CDR2 are SQVTM and ANQGSEA. V lost 7 bases, J lost 9 bases, and 7 bases stayed unmatched. This CDR3 has 12 amino acids. The CDR3 loop is CSAMGQGGPQHF. CDR3 nucleotide sequence: TGCAGCGCTATGGGACAGGGAGGGCCCCAGCATTTT. Based on the CDR3 plus reference TRBV29-1 and TRBJ1-5, the full variable domain is SAVISQKPSRDICQRGTSLTIQCQVDSQVTMMFWYRQQPGQSLTLIATANQGSEATYESGFVIDKFPISRPNLTFSTLTVSNMSPEDSSIYLCSAMGQGGPQHFGDGTRLSIL.